These 14 T cell receptor beta chains share one sample of origin, sequenced in a study of blood T cells in healthy people across ages. A second PCR of 7 to 11 cycles used a sample-barcoded 5' primer and a J-beta primer mix. TCRdb called the 5' RACE reads again in MiXCR, with one record for every CDR3 protein. This table has about 580,000 distinct CDR3 sequences, about 45% appearing once. Sequencing input: blood. Receptor source: a man older than 75 in good health.

The chain carries TRBV20-1 and TRBJ2-1; 12 bases line up with TRBD2. The CDR3 consists of 15 residues. In germline, CDR1 is DFQATT, CDR2 SNEGSKA (reference sequence). DNA for the CDR3: TGCAGCGCCTGGACTAGCGGGAATTTTCACGATGAGCAGTTCTTC. This translates into CSAWTSGNFHDEQFF.

This rearrangement joins TRBV20-1 to TRBJ2-1, with TRBD2 as a possible D gene (6 bases). From germline, CDR1 is DFQATT and CDR2 SNEGSKA (reference sequence). V lost 6 bases to trimming and J lost 8 bases, with 20 bases between them. This CDR3 region has 14 residues. The CDR3 loop reads CSAGSRSRNDEQFF. The CDR3, as DNA: TGCAGTGCCGGGAGCCGAAGTCGGAACGATGAGCAGTTCTTC.

This clonotype was picked up one time. The chain couples TRBV7-2 to TRBJ2-1; D might be TRBD1 (6 bases). V dropped 5 bases and J dropped 0 bases, with 20 bases sitting between them. CDR1 and CDR2 (germline): SGHTA, FQGNSA. This CDR3 comprises 18 residues. DNA for the CDR3: TGTGCCAGCAGCCGCCCCACCACAGGGCGGTCCTCCTACAATGAGCAGTTCTTC. Translated, it gives CASSRPTTGRSSYNEQFF.

The gene calls are TRBV9 and TRBJ2-7, with 7 nucleotides matching TRBD2. The J call may be wrong; the DNA end is better matched by TRBJ2-5. The CDR3 spans 15 residues. Germline V gives CDR1 SGDLS, CDR2 YYNGEE. CDR3 sequence (DNA): TGTGCCAGCAGCGTAGGGGCGACTAGCAGCAAGACCCAGTACTTC. Translating it yields CASSVGATSSKTQYF.

Comment on this clonotype: Relative to the germline gene, one junction end is altered; a read error may explain this. The V and J genes are TRBV3-1 and TRBJ2-1; 16 bases align to TRBD2. The CDR3 totals 19 residues. Germline CDR1 LGHDT, CDR2 YNNKEL (reference sequence). This chain's CDR3 is CASSQAGLAGGSSYKEQFF. For the CDR3, the DNA is TGTGCCAGCAGCCAGGCGGGACTAGCGGGGGGGAGCTCCTACAAGGAGCAGTTCTTC.

The chain couples TRBV6-5 to TRBJ2-1; 8 bases line up with TRBD1. From germline, CDR1 is MNHEY and CDR2 SVGAGI. The CDR3 loop spans 14 amino acids. Germline trimming cut 6 bases from V and 6 bases from J; bases unmatched to any gene: 7. CDR3 sequence reads: CASRPGGASNEQFF. The CDR3 DNA sequence: TGTGCCAGCAGACCAGGGGGCGCTTCCAATGAGCAGTTCTTC.

J is TRBJ2-5 and V is TRBV7-2, with TRBD1 as a possible D gene (6 bases). V lost 4 bases to trimming and J lost 2 bases, with 14 bases between them. Germline V gene sequence: CDR1 SGHTA, CDR2 FQGNSA. The CDR3 loop spans 15 amino acids. Written as DNA, the CDR3 is TGTACCAGCAGCTCGCCCACCCAGGGGCAAGAGACCCAGTACTTC. This translates into CTSSSPTQGQETQYF. Filled out from reference TRBV7-2 and TRBJ2-5, the complete variable domain reads GAGVSQSPSNKVTEKGKDVELRCDPISGHTALYWYRQSLGQGLEFLIYFQGNSAPDKSGLPSDRFSAERTGGSVSTLTIQRTQQEDSAVYLCTSSSPTQGQETQYFGPGTRLLVL.

This clonotype has just a few counts. Written as DNA, the CDR3 is TGCAGCGGGAGCGACACAGATACGCAGTATTTT. As protein: CSGSDTDTQYF. V gene TRBV29-1 combines with J gene TRBJ2-3; D call uncertain. The V gene's germline CDR1 is SQVTM and CDR2 ANQGSEA. Trimming removed 7 bases from V and 2 bases from J, with 7 bases in between. This CDR3 region has 11 residues.

This clonotype was detected a few times. The junction departs from the called germline gene at one end, perhaps through a read error. V usage is TRBV12-3 or TRBV12-4 and J usage is TRBJ1-1, with D possibly matching TRBD1 (5 bases). This CDR3 comprises 14 residues. CDR3 amino acids: CASSLVGGNTEAFF. CDR3 in DNA: TGTGCCAGCAGCTTAGTGGGGGGGAACACTGAAGCTTTCTTT.

The J gene is TRBJ1-2, the V gene TRBV24-1; 8 bases agree with TRBD1. CDR1 and CDR2 (germline): KGHDR, SFDVKD. The ends lost 4 bases at V and 8 bases at J; junction bases unmatched: 5. The CDR3 length is 13 residues. The CDR3 loop is CATSDDRGWGYTF. CDR3 nucleotides: TGTGCCACCAGTGACGACAGGGGATGGGGCTACACCTTC.

The chain links TRBV3-1 to TRBJ2-2, with D perhaps TRBD1 or TRBD2 (6 bases each). CDR1 and CDR2 from the germline V gene are LGHDT and YNNKEL (reference sequence). Trimming left V 1 base short and J 4 bases short, with 10 bases between. This CDR3 is built from 15 residues. CDR3: CASSQGGGGTGELFF. The CDR3 region has the DNA TGTGCCAGCAGCCAAGGAGGGGGAGGCACCGGGGAGCTGTTTTTT.

The chain joins TRBV7-9 to TRBJ1-2; D remains ambiguous. This CDR3 comprises 13 residues. The ends were cut back, 2 bases at V and 7 bases at J, with 11 bases in the middle. Germline CDR1 reads SEHNR; CDR2 reads FQNEAQ (reference sequence). DNA of the CDR3: TGTGCCAGCAGCTTACCCAGCCTAGTTGGCTACACCTTC. As protein: CASSLPSLVGYTF.

The table lists this clonotype with a few counts. V and J are TRBV2 and TRBJ1-2; no definite D call. Trimming removed 6 bases from V and 6 bases from J, with 14 bases in between. The CDR3 consists of 13 residues. Germline assignment: CDR1 SNHLY and CDR2 FYNNEI. The CDR3 loop is CASRKGTADGYTF. The CDR3, as DNA: TGTGCCAGCAGGAAGGGAACAGCGGATGGCTACACCTTC. Based on the CDR3 plus reference TRBV2 and TRBJ1-2, the full variable domain is EPEVTQTPSHQVTQMGQEVILRCVPISNHLYFYWYRQILGQKVEFLVSFYNNEISEKSEIFDDQFSVERPDGSNFTLKIRSTKLEDSAMYFCASRKGTADGYTFGSGTRLTVV.

The sample holds one count of this clonotype. Possible read error: a much larger clone is one base away. V usage is TRBV6-5 and J usage is TRBJ2-4; 11 bases agree with TRBD1. The ends lost 4 bases at V and 9 bases at J; junction bases unmatched: 8. CDR3 length: 15 residues. Looked up from germline, CDR1 is MNHEY and CDR2 is SVGAGI. CDR3 in DNA: TGTGCCAGCAGTTCCGGGACAGGGGGGCAAAGCATTCAGTACTTC. Translated: CASSSGTGGQSIQYF.